This TCR beta chain was identified during a study of T cell clones after liver transplantation. For the study at large: Samples came from ITN030ST, which attempted immunosuppression withdrawal within 2 years of liver transplantation. Subjects received no induction therapy and standard immunosuppression until randomization at 12-24 months post-transplant.

Findings and limits, study-wide: Compared with third party-reactive sequences, donor-reactive ones declined more, independent of withdrawal success.

Thawed unstimulated PBMCs were FACS-sorted by CD3, CD4 and CD8 into two populations. The length of the CDR3 is 16 residues. Germline lookup yields CDR1 SGHNT and CDR2 YYREEE (reference sequence). J was trimmed by 4 bases and V by 4 bases; bases with no gene match: 5. Data came from immunoSEQ multiplex PCR; TCRdb stores just in-frame clones and leaves some out. The top ten clones hold around 0.83% of a sample with some 120,000 clones, 75% to 95% of them seen once. A remark on this clone: The antigen is not known.

V usage is TRBV5-4 and J usage is TRBJ2-2, with TRBD1 matching 12 bases. The receptor was isolated from a human patient who received a liver transplant. Some T cells could come from the graft donor. The sample was CD4+ T cells from blood, taken 12 months after liver transplant. The CDR3 is CASSLGQGALTGELFF. As DNA, the CDR3 is TGTGCCAGCAGCCTGGGACAGGGGGCGCTCACCGGGGAGCTGTTTTTT.